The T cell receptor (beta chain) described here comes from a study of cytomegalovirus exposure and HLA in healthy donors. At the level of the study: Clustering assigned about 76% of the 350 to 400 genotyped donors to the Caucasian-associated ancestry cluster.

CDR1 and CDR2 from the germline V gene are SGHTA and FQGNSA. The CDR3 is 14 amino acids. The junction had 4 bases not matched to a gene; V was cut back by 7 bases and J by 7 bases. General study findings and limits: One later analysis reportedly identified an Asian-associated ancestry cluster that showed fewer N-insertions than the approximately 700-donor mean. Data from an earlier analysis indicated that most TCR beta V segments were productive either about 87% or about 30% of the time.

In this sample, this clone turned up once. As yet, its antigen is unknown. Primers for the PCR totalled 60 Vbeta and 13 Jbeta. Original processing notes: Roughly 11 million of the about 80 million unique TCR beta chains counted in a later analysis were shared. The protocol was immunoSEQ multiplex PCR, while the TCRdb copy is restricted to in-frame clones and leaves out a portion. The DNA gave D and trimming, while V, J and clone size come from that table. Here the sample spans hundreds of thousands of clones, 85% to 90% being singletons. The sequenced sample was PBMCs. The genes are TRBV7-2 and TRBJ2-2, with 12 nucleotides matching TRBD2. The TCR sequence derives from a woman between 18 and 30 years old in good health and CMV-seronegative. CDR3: CASNLAGGRGELFF. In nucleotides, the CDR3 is TGTGCCAGCAATCTAGCGGGGGGGCGCGGGGAGCTGTTTTTT.